A selection of T cell receptor beta chains follows, all from one sample in a study of human T cells and chemical hapten exposure. TCRdb independently ran MiXCR on the RACE reads; one entry per CDR3 protein. The table has 200,000 to 300,000 distinct CDR3 sequences, about 9.4% seen once; the top ten hold around 2.5%. Sequenced material: whole blood, taken in connection with sensitization to the hapten diphenylcyclopropenone (DPC). Every receptor here comes from a woman between 35 and 50 years old with alopecia areata. Some clones in this sample may be carry-over from other donors' samples. Each CDR3 is given with its conserved first and last residue. Fields, in order: D gene, V gene, clone size, J gene, CDR3 DNA, CDR3 protein. D genes are given only for firm matches. Expanded clones are given a class, and other clones once, few, many or no size at all.

d_gene: NA; v_gene: TRBV10-3; abundance: NA; j_gene: TRBJ2-3; CDR3nt: TGTGCCATCAGTGAGTCGTACATCAGTCATAGCACAGATACGCAGTATTTT; CDR3aa: CAISESYISHSTDTQYF
d_gene: TRBD1; v_gene: TRBV7-8; abundance: NA; j_gene: TRBJ2-1; CDR3nt: TGTGCCAGCATCCTCCTCCGGGACAGCGAAAAAGGAGCCTACAATGAGCAGTTCTTC; CDR3aa: CASILLRDSEKGAYNEQFF
d_gene: TRBD1; v_gene: TRBV7-2; abundance: few; j_gene: TRBJ2-5; CDR3nt: TGTGCCAGCAGCTTCACTGGGACAGGGGGCATGGAGACCCAGTACTTC; CDR3aa: CASSFTGTGGMETQYF
d_gene: NA; v_gene: TRBV12-3/TRBV12-4; abundance: NA; j_gene: TRBJ2-1; CDR3nt: TGTGCCAGCAATAATGGACCGCTACATTCTTACGAGCAGTTCTTC; CDR3aa: CASNNGPLHSYEQFF
d_gene: NA; v_gene: TRBV20-1; abundance: few; j_gene: TRBJ2-5; CDR3nt: TGCAGTGCTAGAGAAGCCTCTAGCGTCCAAGAGACCCAGTACTTC; CDR3aa: CSAREASSVQETQYF
d_gene: NA; v_gene: TRBV7-3; abundance: many; j_gene: TRBJ2-5; CDR3nt: TGTGCCAGCAGCTTAAGTGCGGGGGAGACCCAGTACTTC; CDR3aa: CASSLSAGETQYF
d_gene: NA; v_gene: TRBV6-5; abundance: NA; j_gene: TRBJ2-6; CDR3nt: TGTGCCAGCGGTGACCTGGGCGGATCTGGGGCCAACGTCCTGACTTTC; CDR3aa: CASGDLGGSGANVLTF
d_gene: NA; v_gene: TRBV29-1; abundance: many; j_gene: TRBJ1-1; CDR3nt: TGCAGCGCTATCACAACGACGAACACTGAAGCTTTCTTT; CDR3aa: CSAITTTNTEAFF
d_gene: NA; v_gene: TRBV7-2; abundance: NA; j_gene: TRBJ2-4; CDR3nt: TGTGCCAGCAGCTTTTCGCTTGACATTCAGTACTTC; CDR3aa: CASSFSLDIQYF
d_gene: TRBD1; v_gene: TRBV5-4; abundance: many; j_gene: TRBJ1-1; CDR3nt: TGTGCCAGCAGCTTTCCCCCAGGGGGCAACACTGAAGCTTTCTTT; CDR3aa: CASSFPPGGNTEAFF
d_gene: TRBD1; v_gene: TRBV29-1; abundance: few; j_gene: TRBJ1-3; CDR3nt: TGCAGCGTTGGGACAGGGGGCAAGGACACCATATATTTT; CDR3aa: CSVGTGGKDTIYF
d_gene: TRBD2; v_gene: TRBV28; abundance: few; j_gene: TRBJ2-3; CDR3nt: TGTGCCAGCAGTTTGGGGGCTAGCGGGAGTGACACAGATACGCAGTATTTT; CDR3aa: CASSLGASGSDTDTQYF
d_gene: TRBD2; v_gene: TRBV20-1; abundance: few; j_gene: TRBJ2-1; CDR3nt: TGCAGTGCTAGGGGGACTAGCGGGTTGGGATGGCAGTTCTTC; CDR3aa: CSARGTSGLGWQFF
d_gene: NA; v_gene: TRBV4-3; abundance: NA; j_gene: TRBJ1-2; CDR3nt: TGCGCCAGCAGCCAAAATCGTGTGGCTGGCTACACCTTC; CDR3aa: CASSQNRVAGYTF
d_gene: NA; v_gene: TRBV5-6; abundance: NA; j_gene: TRBJ2-5; CDR3nt: TGTGCCAGCAGCTGGCCACAGGGAGTTGGGACCCAGTACTTC; CDR3aa: CASSWPQGVGTQYF
d_gene: NA; v_gene: TRBV12-3/TRBV12-4; abundance: NA; j_gene: TRBJ1-2; CDR3nt: TGTGCCAGCAGTTTCGGCAGGGGAGGATCCGGCTACACCTTC; CDR3aa: CASSFGRGGSGYTF
d_gene: NA; v_gene: TRBV4-3; abundance: NA; j_gene: TRBJ1-5; CDR3nt: TGCGCCAGCAGCCAAAACAGAAATCAGCCCCAGCATTTT; CDR3aa: CASSQNRNQPQHF
d_gene: NA; v_gene: TRBV12-3/TRBV12-4; abundance: few; j_gene: TRBJ2-3; CDR3nt: TGTGCCAGCATCCCTAGGGCAGGGGCACCTCTCACAGATACGCAGTATTTT; CDR3aa: CASIPRAGAPLTDTQYF
d_gene: TRBD2; v_gene: TRBV10-3; abundance: many; j_gene: TRBJ2-1; CDR3nt: TGTGCCATCAGTGGAGGACTAGCGGGAGAATACGAGCAGTTCTTC; CDR3aa: CAISGGLAGEYEQFF
d_gene: NA; v_gene: TRBV7-2; abundance: NA; j_gene: TRBJ2-5; CDR3nt: TGTGCCAGCAGCTTAGCGTCCCCGCCCAATAAAGAGACCCAGTACTTC; CDR3aa: CASSLASPPNKETQYF
d_gene: NA; v_gene: TRBV5-6; abundance: many; j_gene: TRBJ2-2; CDR3nt: TGTGCCAGCAGCTTGGATCTGGTGAGGACCGGGGAGCTGTTTTTT; CDR3aa: CASSLDLVRTGELFF
d_gene: NA; v_gene: TRBV7-3; abundance: many; j_gene: TRBJ1-5; CDR3nt: TGTGCCAGCAGCTCGGGGCCCAATCAGCCCCAGCATTTT; CDR3aa: CASSSGPNQPQHF
d_gene: TRBD1; v_gene: TRBV29-1; abundance: NA; j_gene: TRBJ1-5; CDR3nt: TGCAGCGTTTTAGAGGGGACAGCTCATAGCAATCAGCCCCAGCATTTT; CDR3aa: CSVLEGTAHSNQPQHF
d_gene: TRBD1; v_gene: TRBV28; abundance: NA; j_gene: TRBJ2-7; CDR3nt: TGTGCCAGCAGATCGACGGGACAGGCGGGTCACGAGCAGTACTTC; CDR3aa: CASRSTGQAGHEQYF
d_gene: NA; v_gene: TRBV10-3; abundance: NA; j_gene: TRBJ2-7; CDR3nt: TGTGCCATCAGCCTCAGCGGCTCCGAGGAGGAGCAGTACTTC; CDR3aa: CAISLSGSEEEQYF
d_gene: TRBD1; v_gene: TRBV28; abundance: many; j_gene: TRBJ2-4; CDR3nt: TGTGCCAGCAGTTTATCAGGACAGGGGGGGAACATTCAGTACTTC; CDR3aa: CASSLSGQGGNIQYF
d_gene: TRBD1; v_gene: TRBV7-2; abundance: few; j_gene: TRBJ2-6; CDR3nt: TGTGCCAGCAGCATGACAGGGGGCCAGGCTGGGGCCAACGTCCTGACTTTC; CDR3aa: CASSMTGGQAGANVLTF
d_gene: NA; v_gene: TRBV3-1; abundance: NA; j_gene: TRBJ2-3; CDR3nt: TGTGCCAGCAGCCCTCACCAGGGGGAGGTGACAGATACGCAGTATTTT; CDR3aa: CASSPHQGEVTDTQYF
d_gene: NA; v_gene: TRBV4-1; abundance: NA; j_gene: TRBJ2-2; CDR3nt: TGCGCCAGCAGCCAAGGGGGGCGGCTATCGAACACCGGGGAGCTGTTTTTT; CDR3aa: CASSQGGRLSNTGELFF
d_gene: NA; v_gene: TRBV27; abundance: NA; j_gene: TRBJ2-1; CDR3nt: TGTGCCAGCAGTTTACGCATTGGGGGCGCTAGCTCCTACAATGAGCAGTTCTTC; CDR3aa: CASSLRIGGASSYNEQFF
d_gene: TRBD1; v_gene: TRBV7-2; abundance: few; j_gene: TRBJ2-3; CDR3nt: TGTGCCAGTATCCCGGGACAGGGAAGATGGGGCACAGATACGCAGTATTTT; CDR3aa: CASIPGQGRWGTDTQYF
d_gene: TRBD1; v_gene: TRBV24-1; abundance: many; j_gene: TRBJ1-4; CDR3nt: TGTGCCACCAGTGATGGGACAGGGGATAATGAAAAACTGTTTTTT; CDR3aa: CATSDGTGDNEKLFF
d_gene: TRBD1; v_gene: TRBV24-1; abundance: few; j_gene: TRBJ2-2; CDR3nt: TGTGCCACCAGTGATGCCGGGACAGCGAACACCGGGGAGCTGTTTTTT; CDR3aa: CATSDAGTANTGELFF
d_gene: NA; v_gene: TRBV25-1; abundance: NA; j_gene: TRBJ1-3; CDR3nt: TGTGCCAGCAGTGAATCCGGATACTCTGGAAACACCATATATTTT; CDR3aa: CASSESGYSGNTIYF
d_gene: NA; v_gene: TRBV12-3/TRBV12-4; abundance: many; j_gene: TRBJ1-6; CDR3nt: TGTGCCAGCAGTTTCCAAACTCCACCCCTCCACTTT; CDR3aa: CASSFQTPPLHF
d_gene: NA; v_gene: TRBV3-1; abundance: NA; j_gene: TRBJ1-3; CDR3nt: TGTGCCAGCAGCCAAGTCCGTCTAGCGGGGACCTCTGGAAACACCATATATTTT; CDR3aa: CASSQVRLAGTSGNTIYF
d_gene: NA; v_gene: TRBV5-1; abundance: NA; j_gene: TRBJ2-5; CDR3nt: TGCGCCAGCAGCTGGACATTAGAGACCCAGTACTTC; CDR3aa: CASSWTLETQYF
d_gene: NA; v_gene: TRBV20-1; abundance: NA; j_gene: TRBJ2-3; CDR3nt: TGCAGTGCTACAGACCTTCTAGGGCCTAGTCCAGATACGCAGTATTTT; CDR3aa: CSATDLLGPSPDTQYF
d_gene: NA; v_gene: TRBV6-5; abundance: NA; j_gene: TRBJ2-2; CDR3nt: TGTGCCAGCAGTGGTAATTCGAACACCGGGGAGCTGTTTTTT; CDR3aa: CASSGNSNTGELFF
d_gene: NA; v_gene: TRBV4-1; abundance: few; j_gene: TRBJ2-3; CDR3nt: TGCGCCAGCAGCCTAGACTTTGCGGGCACAGATACGCAGTATTTT; CDR3aa: CASSLDFAGTDTQYF
d_gene: NA; v_gene: TRBV6-2/TRBV6-3; abundance: few; j_gene: TRBJ1-5; CDR3nt: TGTGCCAGCAGTTACTCTCAGCACAGCAATCAGCCCCAGCATTTT; CDR3aa: CASSYSQHSNQPQHF
d_gene: NA; v_gene: TRBV6-5; abundance: few; j_gene: TRBJ1-6; CDR3nt: TGTGCCAGCGGACGGGCACAGGGAAATTCACCCCTCCACTTT; CDR3aa: CASGRAQGNSPLHF
d_gene: TRBD2; v_gene: TRBV6-5; abundance: NA; j_gene: TRBJ2-7; CDR3nt: TGTGCCAGCAGTAGCTTGCAGGGGACTAGCGGGAATCAGTACTTC; CDR3aa: CASSSLQGTSGNQYF
d_gene: TRBD1; v_gene: TRBV12-3/TRBV12-4; abundance: few; j_gene: TRBJ1-1; CDR3nt: TGTGCCAGCAGTCATACAGGGGGGGGTATGAACACTGAAGCTTTCTTT; CDR3aa: CASSHTGGGMNTEAFF
d_gene: NA; v_gene: TRBV7-8; abundance: few; j_gene: TRBJ2-3; CDR3nt: TGTGCCAGCAGCCGCAGGGAGGGCACAGATACGCAGTATTTT; CDR3aa: CASSRREGTDTQYF